The clone carrying this TCR beta chain was found a few times. The sample belongs to a study of human T cells and chemical hapten exposure. Time point meaning: patch test 1, 2 weeks after DPC sensitization. Treatment: therapeutic diphenylcyclopropenone sensitization with weekly scalp DPC. TCRdb passed the RACE reads through MiXCR, listing each CDR3 protein once. The data hold some 340,000 distinct CDR3 sequences, with roughly 6.9% observed a single time. The CDR3 contains 14 residues. Germline CDR1 reads ENHRY; CDR2 reads SYGVKD. V shed 7 bases and J shed 1 base, with 13 bases lying between them. The sequences come from whole blood, collected in connection with sensitization to the hapten diphenylcyclopropenone (DPC). This TCR was recovered from a woman aged 18-35 years with alopecia areata. Some clones in this sample may be carry-over from other donors' samples. This chain joins TRBV10-3 and TRBJ1-1, with D hard to call. CDR3 in amino acids: CAINSRNSNTEAFF. CDR3 DNA: TGTGCCATCAACTCGAGAAATTCGAACACTGAAGCTTTCTTT.